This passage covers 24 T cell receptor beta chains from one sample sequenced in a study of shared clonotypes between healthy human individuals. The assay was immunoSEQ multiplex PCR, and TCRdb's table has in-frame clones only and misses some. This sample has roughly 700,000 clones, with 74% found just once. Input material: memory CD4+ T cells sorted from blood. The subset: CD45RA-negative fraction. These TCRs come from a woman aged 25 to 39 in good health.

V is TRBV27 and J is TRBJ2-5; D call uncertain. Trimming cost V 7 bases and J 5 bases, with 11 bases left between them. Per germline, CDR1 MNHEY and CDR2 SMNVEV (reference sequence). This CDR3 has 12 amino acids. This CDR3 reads CASIAGDETQYF. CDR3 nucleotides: TGTGCCAGCATCGCTGGAGACGAGACCCAGTACTTC.

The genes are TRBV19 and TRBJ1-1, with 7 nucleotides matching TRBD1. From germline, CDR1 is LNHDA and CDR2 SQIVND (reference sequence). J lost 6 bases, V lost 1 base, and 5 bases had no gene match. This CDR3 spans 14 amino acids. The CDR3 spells CASSIGDSRPEAFF. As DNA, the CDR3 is TGTGCCAGTAGTATAGGGGACAGCCGTCCTGAAGCTTTCTTT.

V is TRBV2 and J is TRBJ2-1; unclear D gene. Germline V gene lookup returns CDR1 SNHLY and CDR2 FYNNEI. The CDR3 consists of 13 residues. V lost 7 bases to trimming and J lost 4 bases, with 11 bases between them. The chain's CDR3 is CASNREEYNEQFF. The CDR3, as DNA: TGTGCCAGCAACAGAGAGGAGTACAATGAGCAGTTCTTC.

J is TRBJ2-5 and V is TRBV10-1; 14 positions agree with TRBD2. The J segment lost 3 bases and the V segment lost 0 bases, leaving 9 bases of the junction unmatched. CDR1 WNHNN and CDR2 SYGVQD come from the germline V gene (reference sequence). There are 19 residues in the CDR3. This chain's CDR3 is CASSESTPWTSGGKETQYF. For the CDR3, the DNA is TGCGCCAGCAGTGAGTCGACGCCCTGGACTAGCGGGGGGAAAGAGACCCAGTACTTC.

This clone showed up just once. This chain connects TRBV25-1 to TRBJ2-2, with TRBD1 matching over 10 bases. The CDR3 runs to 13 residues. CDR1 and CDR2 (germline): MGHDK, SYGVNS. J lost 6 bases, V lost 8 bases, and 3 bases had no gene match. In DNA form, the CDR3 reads TGTGCCAGCGTGGACAGGGGGGCCGGGGAGCTGTTTTTT. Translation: CASVDRGAGELFF.

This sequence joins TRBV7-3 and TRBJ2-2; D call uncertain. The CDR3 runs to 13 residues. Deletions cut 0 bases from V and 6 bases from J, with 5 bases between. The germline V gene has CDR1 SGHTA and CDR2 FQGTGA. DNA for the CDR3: TGTGCCAGCAGCTTAACGTTCCCCGGGGAGCTGTTTTTT. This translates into CASSLTFPGELFF.

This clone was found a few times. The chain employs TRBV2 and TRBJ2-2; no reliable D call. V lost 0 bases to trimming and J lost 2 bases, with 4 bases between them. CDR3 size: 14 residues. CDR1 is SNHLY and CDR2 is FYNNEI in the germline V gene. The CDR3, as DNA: TGTGCCAGCAGTGAAGCGAGTAACACCGGGGAGCTGTTTTTT. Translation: CASSEASNTGELFF. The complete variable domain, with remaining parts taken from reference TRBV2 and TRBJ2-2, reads EPEVTQTPSHQVTQMGQEVILRCVPISNHLYFYWYRQILGQKVEFLVSFYNNEISEKSEIFDDQFSVERPDGSNFTLKIRSTKLEDSAMYFCASSEASNTGELFFGEGSRLTVL.

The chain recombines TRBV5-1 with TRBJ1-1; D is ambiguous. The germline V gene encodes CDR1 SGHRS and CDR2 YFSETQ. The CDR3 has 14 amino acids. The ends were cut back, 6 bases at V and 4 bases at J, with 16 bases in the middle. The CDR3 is CASKSHEQSTEAFF. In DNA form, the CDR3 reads TGCGCCAGCAAAAGCCATGAACAGAGCACTGAAGCTTTCTTT.

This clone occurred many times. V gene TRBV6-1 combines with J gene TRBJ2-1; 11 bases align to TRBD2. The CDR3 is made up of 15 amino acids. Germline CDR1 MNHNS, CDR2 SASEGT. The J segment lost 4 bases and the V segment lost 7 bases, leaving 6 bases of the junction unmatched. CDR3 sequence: CASKVGTSGYNEQFF. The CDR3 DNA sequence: TGTGCCAGCAAGGTAGGGACTAGCGGATACAATGAGCAGTTCTTC.

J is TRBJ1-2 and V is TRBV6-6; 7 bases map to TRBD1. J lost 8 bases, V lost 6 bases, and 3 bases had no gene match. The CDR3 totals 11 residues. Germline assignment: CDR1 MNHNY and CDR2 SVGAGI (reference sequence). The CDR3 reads CASRQGMGYTF. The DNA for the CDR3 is TGTGCCAGCAGACAGGGGATGGGCTACACCTTC.

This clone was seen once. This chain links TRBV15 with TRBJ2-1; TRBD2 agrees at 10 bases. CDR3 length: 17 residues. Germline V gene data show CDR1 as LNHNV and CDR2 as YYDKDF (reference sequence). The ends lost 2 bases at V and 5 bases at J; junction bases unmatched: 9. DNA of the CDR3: TGTGCCACCAGCAGACAGTCGAGCGGGAGGGCCGACAATGAGCAGTTCTTC. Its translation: CATSRQSSGRADNEQFF.

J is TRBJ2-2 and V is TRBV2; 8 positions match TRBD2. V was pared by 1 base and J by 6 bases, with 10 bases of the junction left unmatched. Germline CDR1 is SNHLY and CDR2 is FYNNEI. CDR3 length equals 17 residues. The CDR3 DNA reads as TGTGCCAGCAGTGAAGGGGGTAGCGGGAAATGGTCCGGGGAGCTGTTTTTT. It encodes CASSEGGSGKWSGELFF.

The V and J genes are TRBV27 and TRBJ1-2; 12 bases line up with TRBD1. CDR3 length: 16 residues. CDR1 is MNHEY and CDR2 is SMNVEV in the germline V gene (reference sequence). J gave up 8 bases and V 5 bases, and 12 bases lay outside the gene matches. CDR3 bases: TGTGCCAGCAGTATGGATGCGGGACAGGGGGCGCCGGGCTACACCTTC. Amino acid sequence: CASSMDAGQGAPGYTF.

CDR3: CASSEPGQGSHETQYF. The DNA for the CDR3 is TGTGCCAGCAGTGAACCGGGACAGGGTTCCCACGAGACCCAGTACTTC. The chain employs TRBV28 and TRBJ2-5; 9 positions agree with TRBD1. Germline V CDR1 and CDR2: MDHEN, SYDVKM. CDR3 length: 16 residues. V dropped 5 bases and J dropped 5; count of bases not matched to a gene: 12.

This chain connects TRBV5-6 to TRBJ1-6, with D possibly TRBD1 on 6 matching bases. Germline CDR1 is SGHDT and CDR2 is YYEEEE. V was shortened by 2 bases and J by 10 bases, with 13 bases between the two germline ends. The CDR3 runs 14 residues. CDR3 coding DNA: TGTGCCAGCAGCTTCGGGGGCTTTGGGTCACCCCTCCACTTT. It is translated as CASSFGGFGSPLHF.

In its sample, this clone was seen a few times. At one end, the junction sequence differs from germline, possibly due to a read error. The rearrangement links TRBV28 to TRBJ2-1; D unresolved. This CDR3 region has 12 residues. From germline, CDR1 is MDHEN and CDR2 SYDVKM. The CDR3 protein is CASSLSGPEQFF. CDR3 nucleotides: TGTGCCAGCAGCTTATCTGGGCCGGAGCAGTTCTTC.

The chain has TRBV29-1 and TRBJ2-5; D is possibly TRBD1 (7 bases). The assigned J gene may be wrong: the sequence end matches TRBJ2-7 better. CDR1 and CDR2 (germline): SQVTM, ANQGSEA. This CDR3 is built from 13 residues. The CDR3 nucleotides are TGCAGCGTGGAGGGACAGCGCCCCTACGAGCAGTACTTC. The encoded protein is CSVEGQRPYEQYF.

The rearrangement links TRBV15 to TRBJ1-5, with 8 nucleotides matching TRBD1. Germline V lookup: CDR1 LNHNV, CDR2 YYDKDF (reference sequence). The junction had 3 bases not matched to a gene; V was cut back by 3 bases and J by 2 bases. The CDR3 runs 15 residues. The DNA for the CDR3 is TGTGCCACCAGCAGGTCGGGACAGGGCAATCAGCCCCAGCATTTT. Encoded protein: CATSRSGQGNQPQHF. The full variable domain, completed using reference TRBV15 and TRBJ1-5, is DAMVIQNPRYQVTQFGKPVTLSCSQTLNHNVMYWYQQKSSQAPKLLFHYYDKDFNNEADTPDNFQSRRPNTSFCFLDIRSPGLGDTAMYLCATSRSGQGNQPQHFGDGTRLSIL.

CDR3 region: CASSYYSGRGDTQYF. The CDR3 DNA reads as TGTGCCAGCAGTTACTATAGCGGGAGAGGGGATACGCAGTATTTT. The chain couples TRBV6-6 to TRBJ2-3; 9 positions agree with TRBD2. CDR1 MNHNY and CDR2 SVGAGI come from the germline V gene (reference sequence). With V trimmed by 1 base and J by 6 bases, 5 bases remained unmatched. CDR3 length: 15 residues.

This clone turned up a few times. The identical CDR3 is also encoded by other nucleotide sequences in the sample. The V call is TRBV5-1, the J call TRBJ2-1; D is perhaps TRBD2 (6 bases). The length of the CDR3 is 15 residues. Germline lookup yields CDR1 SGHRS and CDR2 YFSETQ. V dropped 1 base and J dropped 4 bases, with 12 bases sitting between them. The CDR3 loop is CASSLSSGSYNEQFF. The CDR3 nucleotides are TGCGCCAGCAGCTTGTCGAGCGGGTCGTACAATGAGCAGTTCTTC.

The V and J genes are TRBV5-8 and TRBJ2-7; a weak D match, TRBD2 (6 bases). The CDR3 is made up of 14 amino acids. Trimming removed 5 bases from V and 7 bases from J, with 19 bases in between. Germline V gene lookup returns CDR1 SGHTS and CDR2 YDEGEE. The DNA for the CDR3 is TGTGCCAGCAGTTACGGGACTCCCGGAATGGAGCAGTACTTC. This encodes CASSYGTPGMEQYF.

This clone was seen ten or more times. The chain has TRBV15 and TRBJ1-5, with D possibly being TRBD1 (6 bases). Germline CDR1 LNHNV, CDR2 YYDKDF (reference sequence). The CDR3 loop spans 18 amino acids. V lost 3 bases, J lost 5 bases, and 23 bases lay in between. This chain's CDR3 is CATSSRQGMRIQDQPQHF. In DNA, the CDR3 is TGTGCCACCAGCAGCCGCCAGGGGATGAGGATACAGGATCAGCCCCAGCATTTT.

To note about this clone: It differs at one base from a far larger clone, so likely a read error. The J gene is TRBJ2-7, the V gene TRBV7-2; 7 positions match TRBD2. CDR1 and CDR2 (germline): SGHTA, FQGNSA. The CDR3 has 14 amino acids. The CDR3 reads CASSLQRDSYGQYF. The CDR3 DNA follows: TGTGCCAGCAGCTTACAGCGGGACTCCTACGGGCAGTACTTC.

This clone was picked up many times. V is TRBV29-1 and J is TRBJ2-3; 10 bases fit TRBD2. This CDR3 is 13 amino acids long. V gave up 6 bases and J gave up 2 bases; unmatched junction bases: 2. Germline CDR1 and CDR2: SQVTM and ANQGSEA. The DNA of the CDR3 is TGCAGCGTAGCGGGAGGGGCCACAGATACGCAGTATTTT. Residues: CSVAGGATDTQYF.